The entry below describes one TCR beta chain. This sample is part of a study of OX40 agonist ivuxolimab in advanced cancers. Study in general: The patients' treatment was ivuxolimab, an agonistic anti-OX40 (CD134) antibody. Patients were infused with ivuxolimab every 2 weeks at 0.01 to 10 mg/kg.

With 1 base clipped from V and 4 bases from J, the junction kept 10 bases outside the gene matches. CDR1 SGHVS and CDR2 FNYEAQ come from the germline V gene. This CDR3 comprises 16 residues. Sequencing used immunoSEQ multiplex PCR; TCRdb keeps in-frame clones, though not all of them. The sample contains 60,000 to 75,000 clones, roughly 80% of which appear only once. V is TRBV7-6 and J is TRBJ2-7; 7 nucleotides line up with TRBD1. The receptor was isolated from an adult with an advanced solid tumor such as melanoma, head and neck, liver or kidney cancer. This material consisted of CD4+ or CD8+ T cells sorted from blood, taken in a trial of the OX40 agonist ivuxolimab. CDR3 bases: TGTGCCAGCAGCTTAGGGGGGACAGCCGGAATTTACGAGCAGTACTTC. The encoded protein is CASSLGGTAGIYEQYF.